The 14 T cell receptor beta chains given below trace back to one sample, sequenced in a study of cutaneous CD30+ T cell lymphoproliferative disorder and hepatitis E listed by TCRdb under 2018. Library creation used the immunoSEQ multiplex PCR assay. TCRdb re-hosts the immuneACCESS table, in-frame sequences only. Its copies lack some clones; in the studies checked, an unresolved V gene accounts for under half of them, and the cause for the rest is not known. The sample table records about 560 clones; about four fifths of these occur just once. The ten largest clones take up 78% of the sample. Sequencing was carried out using liver tissue. These receptors all stem from a human donor with a cutaneous T cell lymphoproliferative disorder associated with hepatitis E virus.

The chain links TRBV2 to TRBJ1-4, with a weak D call TRBD1 (5 bases). Trimming left V 1 base short and J 7 bases short, with 13 bases between. Germline CDR1 reads SNHLY; CDR2 reads FYNNEI. This CDR3 is built from 15 residues. CDR3 bases: TGTGCCAGCAGTGAAGGAGGGGACGTCAGTGAAAAACTGTTTTTT. Encoded protein: CASSEGGDVSEKLFF.

This clone has a single count. The chain carries TRBV19 and TRBJ2-1; D not resolved. This CDR3 is 13 amino acids long. Trimming shortened V by 3 bases and J by 4 bases, and 7 bases separated the two germline ends. Germline V lookup: CDR1 LNHDA, CDR2 SQIVND (reference sequence). CDR3 sequence (DNA): TGTGCCAGTAGTATTAGCCCGTACAATGAGCAGTTCTTC. Protein product: CASSISPYNEQFF.

The V call is TRBV7-9, the J call TRBJ1-2; the D gene is possibly TRBD1 (5 bases). The V gene's germline CDR1 is SEHNR and CDR2 FQNEAQ (reference sequence). This CDR3 is built from 18 residues. The ends were cut back, 7 bases at V and 4 bases at J, with 28 bases in the middle. CDR3 nucleotides: TGTGCCAGCATCCCGGACCCCACCCGCCTCGGGGCGTCCTATGGCTACACCTTC. Protein product: CASIPDPTRLGASYGYTF.

The CDR3 loop reads CASSLVGGRTEAFF. In DNA, the CDR3 is TGTGCCAGCTCGCTAGTGGGGGGCAGGACTGAAGCTTTCTTT. The rearrangement links TRBV6-5 to TRBJ1-1; TRBD1 might be the D (6 bases). The CDR3 length is 14 residues. Germline V gives CDR1 MNHEY, CDR2 SVGAGI. Trimming stripped 8 bases from V and 5 bases from J, with 18 bases between.

The V gene is TRBV2, the J gene TRBJ2-2; D is perhaps TRBD2 (5 bases). The length of the CDR3 is 16 residues. The V gene lost 6 bases and the J gene lost 0 bases, with 14 bases spanning the gap. Germline assignment: CDR1 SNHLY and CDR2 FYNNEI. The CDR3 bases are TGTGCCAGCAGGAAACGAGGACTGGCGAACACCGGGGAGCTGTTTTTT. It translates to CASRKRGLANTGELFF.

V and J are TRBV6-1 and TRBJ2-2; TRBD2 matches at 10 bases. The CDR3 is 15 amino acids. V shed 7 bases, J shed 2 bases, and the junction held 4 bases outside the gene matches. Germline CDR1 reads MNHNS; CDR2 reads SASEGT. CDR3 DNA sequence: TGTGCCAGCAAAGGACTAGCGGTTAACACCGGGGAGCTGTTTTTT. It encodes CASKGLAVNTGELFF.

The J gene is TRBJ2-5, the V gene TRBV7-2; 12 nucleotides line up with TRBD2. The J segment lost 4 bases and the V segment lost 5 bases, leaving 8 bases of the junction unmatched. The germline V gene encodes CDR1 SGHTA and CDR2 FQGNSA. The CDR3 totals 16 residues. The CDR3 spells CASSKLAGGGSETQYF. The CDR3, as DNA: TGTGCCAGCAGCAAACTAGCGGGGGGCGGGTCAGAGACCCAGTACTTC.

The sample holds one count of this clone. DNA of the CDR3: TGTGCCAGCAGTGAATCCGTTTCGCAGGGGGCTCACGAGCAGTACTTC. Protein sequence: CASSESVSQGAHEQYF. V is TRBV25-1 and J is TRBJ2-7, with 8 bases lining up with TRBD1. CDR3 length: 16 residues. V lost 1 base, J lost 5 bases, and 10 bases stayed unmatched. Germline V gives CDR1 MGHDK, CDR2 SYGVNS.

This chain uses TRBV30 with TRBJ2-1; D call uncertain. CDR3 length: 11 amino acids. The V end lost 3 bases, the J end lost 7 bases, and 7 bases lay between the germline ends. CDR1 is GTSNPN, CDR2 SVGIG, per germline (reference sequence). This CDR3 is CAWRFGNEQFF. The CDR3 nucleotides read TGTGCCTGGAGGTTTGGGAATGAGCAGTTCTTC.

The rearrangement links TRBV5-5 to TRBJ1-2; 7 bases fit TRBD1. The CDR3 runs to 15 residues. The V gene's germline CDR1 is SGHKS and CDR2 YYEKEE (reference sequence). V gave up 4 bases and J gave up 1 base; unmatched junction bases: 7. CDR3 region: CASSPSGTVNYGYTF. CDR3 in DNA: TGTGCCAGCAGCCCTTCGGGGACAGTTAACTATGGCTACACCTTC.

A few counts support this clone. Written as DNA, the CDR3 is TGTGCCAGCAGCTTAGGCGGGACGTACAATGAGCAGTTCTTC. Encoded protein: CASSLGGTYNEQFF. V usage is TRBV7-9 and J usage is TRBJ2-1; D is perhaps TRBD2 (6 bases). Looked up from germline, CDR1 is SEHNR and CDR2 is FQNEAQ (reference sequence). Between the trimmed V and J ends, which lost 1 base and 4 bases, there was a span of 8 bases. This CDR3 region has 14 residues.

CDR3 nucleotides: TGCGCCAGCAGCCCCGAAGGAAGCACGTACAATCAGCCCCAGCATTTT. It specifies CASSPEGSTYNQPQHF. The chain combines TRBV4-1 with TRBJ1-5; no clear D. Trimming cost V 4 bases and J 3 bases, with 16 bases left between them. Germline CDR1 and CDR2: MGHRA and YSYEKL. The CDR3 totals 16 residues.

V is TRBV28 and J is TRBJ2-3; D might be TRBD1 or TRBD2, each matching 6 bases. The germline gives CDR1 MDHEN, CDR2 SYDVKM. Trimming took off 5 bases at V and 3 bases at J, with 15 bases between the two ends. The CDR3 runs 15 residues. The CDR3 here is CASSTPKGGTDTQYF. In DNA form, the CDR3 reads TGTGCCAGCAGTACCCCGAAGGGGGGTACAGATACGCAGTATTTT.

This clone was observed a handful of times. The V and J genes are TRBV7-9 and TRBJ2-7, with 8 bases identical to TRBD1. V shed 3 bases, J shed 4 bases, and the junction held 8 bases outside the gene matches. CDR1 is SEHNR and CDR2 is FQNEAQ in the germline V gene (reference sequence). This CDR3 spans 15 amino acids. CDR3 loop: CASSFPETGAYEQYF. The DNA for the CDR3 is TGTGCCAGCAGCTTCCCGGAGACAGGGGCTTACGAGCAGTACTTC.